This TCR beta chain was profiled in a study of blood T cell repertoires in COVID-19. The table lists this clone with a few counts. Assay: immunoSEQ multiplex PCR; the TCRdb copy retains only in-frame clones and omits some. The sample shows 400,000 to 450,000 clones, about 87% of them seen only once. This CDR3 is 14 amino acids long. Germline-derived CDR1 and CDR2 are SGHDT and YYEEEE. V was cut by 5 bases and J by 7 bases, with 16 bases left in between. This chain joins TRBV5-6 and TRBJ1-3; no clear D. This clonotype was sampled from a man aged 18 to 30 with COVID-19, enrolled during active disease. The sample comprised peripheral blood. CDR3 DNA: TGTGCCAGCAGTCCGGGTCAACGGAGCAACACCATATATTTT. Translating gives CASSPGQRSNTIYF. Supplemented by reference TRBV5-6 and TRBJ1-3, the full variable domain reads DAGVTQSPTHLIKTRGQQVTLRCSPKSGHDTVSWYQQALGQGPQFIFQYYEEEERQRGNFPDRFSGHQFPNYSSELNVNALLLGDSALYLCASSPGQRSNTIYFGEGSWLTVV.